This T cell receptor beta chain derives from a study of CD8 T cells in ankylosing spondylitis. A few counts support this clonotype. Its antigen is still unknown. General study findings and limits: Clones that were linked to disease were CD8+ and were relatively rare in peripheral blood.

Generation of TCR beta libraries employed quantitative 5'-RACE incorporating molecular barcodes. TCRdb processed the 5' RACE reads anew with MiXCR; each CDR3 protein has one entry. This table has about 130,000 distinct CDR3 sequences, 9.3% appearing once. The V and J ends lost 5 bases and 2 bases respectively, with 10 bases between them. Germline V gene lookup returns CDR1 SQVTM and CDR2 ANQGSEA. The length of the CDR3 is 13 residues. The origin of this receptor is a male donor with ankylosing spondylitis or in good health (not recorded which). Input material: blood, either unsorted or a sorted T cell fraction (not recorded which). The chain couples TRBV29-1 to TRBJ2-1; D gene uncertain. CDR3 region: CSVPSATYNEQFF. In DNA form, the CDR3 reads TGCAGCGTTCCCTCCGCCACCTACAATGAGCAGTTCTTC.